Presented here are 19 T cell receptor beta chains from one specimen sequenced in a study of tumor and adjacent non-tumor tissue in lung cancer. This sample's RNA came from whole unsorted tissue. This non-tumor lung sample came from over 3 cm beyond the tumor edge. The library came from three nested PCR rounds adapted from ARM-PCR protocols. TCRdb used MiXCR to reprocess the multiplex PCR reads, holding one entry per CDR3 protein. The table shows more than 55,000 distinct CDR3 sequences, with roughly three quarters occurring only once. Sequencing input: distant non-tumor lung tissue. The source of these receptors is a man aged 55 to 70 with non-small cell lung cancer.

This clonotype was picked up one time. The V call is TRBV29-1, the J call TRBJ2-5; TRBD1 aligns across 8 bases. The CDR3 sequence is 13 residues long. In germline, CDR1 is SQVTM, CDR2 ANQGSEA. Losses at the gene ends were 7 bases for V and 5 bases for J; bases not matched to a gene: 9. The CDR3 DNA follows: TGCAGCGCCTCCAGGACAGGGAGGGAGACCCAGTACTTC. It translates to CSASRTGRETQYF.

This clonotype was detected only once. An end of the junction differs from the germline gene, which may be a read error. V usage is TRBV5-4 and J usage is TRBJ2-4, with D perhaps matching TRBD1 or TRBD2 (6 bases each). The germline gives CDR1 SGHNT, CDR2 YYREEE (reference sequence). The CDR3 spans 15 residues. This CDR3 reads CVSSPGREGGNIQYF. The DNA of the CDR3 is TGTGTCAGCAGCCCGGGCCGGGAAGGGGGGAACATTCAGTACTTC.

With respect to this clonotype: No conserved phenylalanine or tryptophan is present at the end of the CDR3, so a read error is the likely explanation. V and J are TRBV28 and TRBJ1-5, with D maybe TRBD1 (6 bases). Germline loops: CDR1 MDHEN, CDR2 SYDVKM. The CDR3 has 15 residues. The CDR3 DNA reads as TGTGCAAGCAGTTTGGGGGGGGGCGCGGATCAGCCCCAGCATTAT. It specifies CASSLGGGADQPQHY.

This clonotype has a count of ten or more. The J gene is TRBJ2-3, the V gene TRBV20-1, with 8 bases matching TRBD2. The CDR3 extends over 17 amino acids. After removal of 6 bases from V and 0 bases from J, the junction contained 14 bases not matched to a gene. Germline V gene sequence: CDR1 DFQATT, CDR2 SNEGSKA (reference sequence). The CDR3 nucleotides are TGCAGTGCCCCTCTCGCGGGAGGCCCCCCTAGCACAGATACGCAGTATTTT. Amino acid sequence: CSAPLAGGPPSTDTQYF.

A remark on this clonotype: Germline is not matched at one junction end, which may reflect a read error. CDR3 DNA: TGTAGCGCTCCGGGGAATGGAAGACTGTTTTTT. Translation: CSAPGNGRLFF. The V and J genes are TRBV29-1 and TRBJ1-4; D is unclear. This CDR3 comprises 11 residues. Germline V gene data show CDR1 as SQVTM and CDR2 as ANQGSEA.

Of note for this clonotype: Possible read error: a much larger clone is one base away. This chain joins TRBV5-4 and TRBJ2-2; D is unclear. The V gene's germline CDR1 is SGHNT and CDR2 YYREEE (reference sequence). Trimming pared 8 bases from V and 2 bases from J, leaving 13 bases between. The CDR3 totals 14 residues. The CDR3 spells CARSLRPNTGELFF. The CDR3 DNA sequence: TGTGCCAGAAGCCTCCGACCAAACACCGGGGAGCTGTTTTTT.

As to this clonotype: The final CDR3 position lacks the conserved phenylalanine or tryptophan, pointing to a likely read error. The J gene is TRBJ2-7, the V gene TRBV5-6; 10 nucleotides agree with TRBD1. J lost 6 bases, V lost 4 bases, and 13 bases had no gene match. Germline CDR1 is SGHDT and CDR2 is YYEEEE. This CDR3 has 16 residues. The CDR3 spells CASSLFSGQGFFEQYL. The CDR3 DNA follows: TGTGCCAGCAGCCTCTTTTCGGGACAGGGGTTTTTCGAGCAGTACCTC.

A word on this clonotype: This may be a read error: a much more frequent sequence differs by one nucleotide. The chain recombines TRBV30 with TRBJ2-1, with D uncertain. The V gene's germline CDR1 is GTSNPN and CDR2 SVGIG (reference sequence). The CDR3 consists of 14 residues. CDR3 DNA sequence: TGTGCCTGGAGTGTGGGAAGCATCTACAATGAGCACTTCTTC. Protein: CAWSVGSIYNEHFF. Drawing the rest from reference TRBV30 and TRBJ2-1, the complete variable domain is SQTIHQWPATLVQPVGSPLSLECTVEGTSNPNLYWYRQAAGRGLQLLFYSVGIGQISSEVPQNLSASRPQDRQFILSSKKLLLSDSGFYLCAWSVGSIYNEHFFGPGTRLTVL.

As concerns this clonotype: It is likely a read error, because the conserved phenylalanine at the end of the CDR3 is missing. The chain has TRBV5-1 and TRBJ2-5, with 7 bases lining up with TRBD2. The CDR3 loop spans 16 amino acids. CDR1 and CDR2 (germline): SGHRS, YFSETQ. The CDR3 spells CTSNLASGSRGETQYL. The CDR3 DNA sequence: TGCACCAGCAACTTGGCTAGCGGCAGTCGGGGAGAGACCCAGTACCTC.

Remarks on this clonotype: At one end the junction does not follow the germline gene, possibly because of a read error. The chain employs TRBV14 and TRBJ2-7, with a possible D match to TRBD2 (5 bases). The CDR3 sequence is 15 residues long. Germline V gene lookup returns CDR1 SGHDN and CDR2 FVKESK. The CDR3 loop is CASSQELGLQYEQYF. In DNA form, the CDR3 reads TGTGCCAGCAGCCAAGAACTAGGGTTACAGTACGAACAGTACTTC.

About this clonotype itself: Without the conserved terminal phenylalanine or tryptophan, this CDR3 likely stems from a read error. The gene calls are TRBV29-1 and TRBJ2-1, with 7 bases matching TRBD1. CDR3 length: 14 amino acids. Trimming at V came to 7 bases and at J to 7 bases, leaving 13 bases not matched to a gene. Germline V gives CDR1 SQVTM, CDR2 ANQGSEA. DNA of the CDR3: TGCAGCGCCCCCACCCGGGACAGCTATAATGAGCAGTTCGTC. Encoded protein: CSAPTRDSYNEQFV.

Turning to this clonotype: A junction end diverges from the germline sequence, so it may reflect a read error. V is TRBV4-1 and J is TRBJ1-1, with no clear D. The CDR3 sequence is 13 residues long. CDR1 and CDR2 (germline): MGHRA, YSYEKL. The CDR3 region is CANSQGSFTRAFF. DNA of the CDR3: TGCGCCAACAGCCAAGGTTCGTTCACTCGAGCTTTCTTT.

This clonotype was seen repeatedly, ten times or more. The chain employs TRBV19 and TRBJ2-3, with D tentatively TRBD1 or TRBD2 (5 bases each). Between the trimmed V and J ends, which lost 7 bases and 0 bases, there was a span of 11 bases. Germline V gene lookup returns CDR1 LNHDA and CDR2 SQIVND (reference sequence). The CDR3 covers 14 residues. Written as DNA, the CDR3 is TGTGCCAGTACACGGGGCGGCAGCACAGATACGCAGTATTTT. Protein product: CASTRGGSTDTQYF.

This clonotype was seen just once. Compared with germline, one end of the junction differs, possibly owing to a read error. The chain has TRBV11-1 and TRBJ2-1; D possibly corresponds to TRBD1 (5 bases). The CDR3 sequence is 15 residues long. CDR1 is SGHAT, CDR2 FQDESV, per germline (reference sequence). The CDR3 sequence: CASSPTRVLDNEQIF. CDR3 nucleotide sequence: TGTGCCAGCAGCCCCACCAGGGTGTTGGACAATGAGCAGATCTTC.

As for this clonotype: The conserved closing phenylalanine or tryptophan is absent in this CDR3, likely reflecting a read error. This chain joins TRBV6-2 or TRBV6-3 and TRBJ2-1, with D possibly matching TRBD1 (5 bases). The germline gives CDR1 MNHEY, CDR2 SVGEGT. CDR3 length equals 14 residues. The CDR3: CASSRQGSYNGQFL. The CDR3 coding sequence is TGTGCCAGCAGTAGGCAGGGCTCCTACAATGGGCAGTTCCTC.

This clonotype was recorded many times. V is TRBV28 and J is TRBJ2-1; 9 nucleotides agree with TRBD2. The germline CDR1 and CDR2 sequences are MDHEN and SYDVKM. The CDR3 is 16 amino acids. V was clipped by 4 bases and J by 9 bases; unmatched bases: 13. CDR3 sequence: CASSSVGSGRSSEQFF. The CDR3 DNA sequence: TGTGCCAGCAGTTCCGTGGGTAGCGGGAGAAGTAGTGAGCAGTTCTTC.

A note on this clonotype: At one end, the junction sequence differs from germline, possibly due to a read error. The chain has TRBV5-6 and TRBJ2-7, with D tentatively TRBD2 (5 bases). There are 11 residues in the CDR3. CDR1 is SGHDT and CDR2 is YYEEEE in the germline V gene. This chain's CDR3 is CAISFGQDLDF. CDR3 bases: TGTGCCATCAGCTTCGGCCAGGACTTGGACTTC.

The chain is built from TRBV27 and TRBJ2-7; D perhaps matches TRBD2 (6 bases). Between the trimmed V and J ends, which lost 2 bases and 3 bases, there was a span of 11 bases. The CDR3 totals 14 residues. Per the germline V gene, CDR1 is MNHEY and CDR2 is SMNVEV (reference sequence). CDR3 sequence: CASSLVGGVYEQYF. CDR3 in DNA: TGTGCCAGCAGTTTAGTGGGAGGCGTCTACGAGCAGTACTTC.

Note on this clonotype: The conserved closing phenylalanine or tryptophan is absent in this CDR3, likely reflecting a read error. This chain connects TRBV10-2 to TRBJ1-6, with 7 bases fitting TRBD1. This CDR3 has 17 residues. Per germline, CDR1 WSHSY and CDR2 SAAADI. The CDR3: CASSQPWTGAYNSPLHS. CDR3 sequence (DNA): TGCGCCAGCAGTCAACCCTGGACAGGAGCGTATAACTCACCCCTCCACTCT.